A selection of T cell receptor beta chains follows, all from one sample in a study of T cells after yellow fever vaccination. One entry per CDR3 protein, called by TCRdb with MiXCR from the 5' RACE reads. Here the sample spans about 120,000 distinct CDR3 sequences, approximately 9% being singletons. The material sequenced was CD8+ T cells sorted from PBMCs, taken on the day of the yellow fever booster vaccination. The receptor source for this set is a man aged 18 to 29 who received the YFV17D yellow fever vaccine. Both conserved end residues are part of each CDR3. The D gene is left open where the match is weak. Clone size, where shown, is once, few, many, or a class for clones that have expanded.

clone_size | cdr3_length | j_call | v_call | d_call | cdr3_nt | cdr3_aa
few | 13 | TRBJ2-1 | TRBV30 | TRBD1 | TGTGCGTACGACAGGGGAACCTACAATGAGCAGTTCTTC | CAYDRGTYNEQFF
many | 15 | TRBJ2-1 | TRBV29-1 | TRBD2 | TGCAGCGTTGACGGGCTAGCGGGGGGGCGGCGTGAGCAGTTCTTC | CSVDGLAGGRREQFF
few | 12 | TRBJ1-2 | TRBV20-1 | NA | TGCAGTGCAAGGGTCCTTAACTATGGCTACACCTTC | CSARVLNYGYTF
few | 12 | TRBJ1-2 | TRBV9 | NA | TGTGCCAGCAGCCCTGGTAGCTATGGCTACACCTTC | CASSPGSYGYTF
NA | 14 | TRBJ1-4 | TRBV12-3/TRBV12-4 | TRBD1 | TGTGCCAGCAAAACGAGGGGGCTCTATGAAAAACTGTTTTTT | CASKTRGLYEKLFF
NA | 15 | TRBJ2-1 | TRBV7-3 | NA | TGTGCCAGCAGCTTAAACGTCGGGGTTTACAATGAGCAGTTCTTC | CASSLNVGVYNEQFF
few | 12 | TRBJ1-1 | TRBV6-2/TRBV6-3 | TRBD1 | TGTGCCAGCAGTCAACCCCCAGGGGGGGTTCTCTTT | CASSQPPGGVLF
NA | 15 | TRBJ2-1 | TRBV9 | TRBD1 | TGTGCCAGCAGCACGGGACAGGGCACGGGTAATGAGCAGTTCTTC | CASSTGQGTGNEQFF
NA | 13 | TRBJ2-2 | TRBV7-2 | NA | TGTGCCAGCAGCTCCCTGTCGGGCGGGGAGCTGTTTTTT | CASSSLSGGELFF
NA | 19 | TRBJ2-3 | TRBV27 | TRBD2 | TGTGCCAGCAGTTCAAAGGGGGGGGGGCGACTAGCGTCATCCGATACGCAGTATTTT | CASSSKGGGRLASSDTQYF
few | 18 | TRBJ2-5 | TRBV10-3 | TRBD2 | TGTGCCATCAGTCCCACCCGACTAGCGGGGGGGCTCCAAGAGACCCAGTACTTC | CAISPTRLAGGLQETQYF
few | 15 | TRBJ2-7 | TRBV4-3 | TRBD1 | TGCGCCAGCAGCCAATACGGGACAGGGATCTACGAGCAGTACTTC | CASSQYGTGIYEQYF
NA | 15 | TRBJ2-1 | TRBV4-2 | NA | TGTGCCAGCAGCCAAGATGAGGGGCGCTACAATGAGCATTTCTTC | CASSQDEGRYNEHFF
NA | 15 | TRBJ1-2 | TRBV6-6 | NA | TGTGCCAGCAGTCCGGAGGGGGGTGGGGGCTATGGCTACACCTTC | CASSPEGGGGYGYTF
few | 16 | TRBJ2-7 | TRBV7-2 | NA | TGTGCCAGCAGCTTAGACGGAGCATTGGCTAACTACGAGCAGTACTTC | CASSLDGALANYEQYF
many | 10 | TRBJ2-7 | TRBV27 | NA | TGTGCCAGCATCCCCTACGAGCAGTACTTC | CASIPYEQYF
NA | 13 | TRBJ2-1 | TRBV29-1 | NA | TGCAGCGTTGTCCTATTGGTGGTAGATGAGCAGTTCTTC | CSVVLLVVDEQFF
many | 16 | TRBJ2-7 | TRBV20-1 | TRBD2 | TGCAGTGCTAGAGACGCGGGGGGCTTGAGCTCCTACGAGCAGTACTTC | CSARDAGGLSSYEQYF
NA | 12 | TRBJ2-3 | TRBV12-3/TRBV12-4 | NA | TGTGCCAGCAGTTTATCCGCTAATACGCAGTATTTT | CASSLSANTQYF
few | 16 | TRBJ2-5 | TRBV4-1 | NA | TGCGCCAGCAGCCAAGGGGTACGGTTGGAGCAAGAGACCCAGTACTTC | CASSQGVRLEQETQYF
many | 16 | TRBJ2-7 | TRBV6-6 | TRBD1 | TGTGCCAGCAGTACCCCGGGACAGGGGGCTTTAAACGAGCAGTACTTC | CASSTPGQGALNEQYF
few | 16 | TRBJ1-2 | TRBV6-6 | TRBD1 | TGTGCCAGCAGTGCTCCTGACAGGGAAGCTAACTATGGCTACACCTTC | CASSAPDREANYGYTF
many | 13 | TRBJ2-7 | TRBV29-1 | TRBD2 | TGCAGCGTCGAGGCGGGGGTTACGTACGAGCAGTACTTC | CSVEAGVTYEQYF
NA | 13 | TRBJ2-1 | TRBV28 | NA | TGTGCCAGCAGTCCCTACGGCTACAATGAGCAGTTCTTC | CASSPYGYNEQFF
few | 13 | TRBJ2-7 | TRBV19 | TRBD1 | TGTGCCAGCGGAGACAGGGGAGCCTACGAGCAGTACTTC | CASGDRGAYEQYF